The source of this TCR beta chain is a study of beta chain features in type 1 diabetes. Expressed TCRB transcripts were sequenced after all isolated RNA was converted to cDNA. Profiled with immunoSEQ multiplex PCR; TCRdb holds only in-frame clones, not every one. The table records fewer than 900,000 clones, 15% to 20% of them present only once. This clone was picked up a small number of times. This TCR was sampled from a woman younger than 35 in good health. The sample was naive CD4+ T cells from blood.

The chain's CDR3 is CASSYRGHGINIQYF. CDR3 nucleotides: TGTGCCAGCAGTTACCGGGGACACGGGATAAACATTCAGTACTTC. The gene calls are TRBV6-6 and TRBJ2-4, with a weak D call TRBD1 (6 bases). Trimming took 2 bases from V and 6 from J, leaving 14 bases between them. The CDR3 has 15 residues. Per germline, CDR1 MNHNY and CDR2 SVGAGI (reference sequence).